These 22 T cell receptor beta chains were all obtained from the same sample, sequenced in a study of T cells in tuberculosis. Time point: new active TB diagnosis, blood taken before or within 7 days of starting treatment. Assay: immunoSEQ multiplex PCR; the TCRdb copy retains only in-frame clones and omits some. The sample lists 29,000 or so clones, approximately 90% occurring once. The sample here was PBMCs, taken at tuberculosis diagnosis. These receptors all stem from an adult with tuberculosis.

The chain recombines TRBV14 with TRBJ1-4; weak D call: TRBD1 (5 bases). Germline V CDR1 and CDR2: SGHDN, FVKESK. The CDR3 runs 16 residues. V was trimmed by 4 bases and J by 4 bases, leaving 16 bases between them. The CDR3 bases are TGTGCCAGCAGCCGAGAAACAGGTGCCGTTAATGAAAAACTGTTTTTT. Its protein product is CASSRETGAVNEKLFF.

This clone was recorded only once. The genes are TRBV2 and TRBJ2-3; D gene uncertain. Looked up from germline, CDR1 is SNHLY and CDR2 is FYNNEI. The CDR3 covers 14 residues. With 7 bases removed from V and 4 bases from J, the gap between germline ends came to 15 bases. The CDR3 is CASTLGLYADTQYF. The CDR3 DNA follows: TGTGCCAGCACCCTTGGGCTCTATGCAGATACGCAGTATTTT.

This chain uses TRBV30 with TRBJ1-4, with 9 nucleotides matching TRBD1. CDR1 GTSNPN and CDR2 SVGIG come from the germline V gene (reference sequence). The V segment lost 3 bases and the J segment 12 bases; nucleotides outside the gene matches: 17. CDR3 size: 16 residues. The DNA for the CDR3 is TGTGCCTGGAGGACCGGGACAGGGAATTTTCAAGCTCAACTGTTTTTT. Its translation: CAWRTGTGNFQAQLFF.

The rearrangement joins TRBV2 to TRBJ1-3; maybe TRBD1 (5 bases). This CDR3 comprises 15 residues. Trimming shortened V by 5 bases and J by 0 bases, and 11 bases separated the two germline ends. Germline assignment: CDR1 SNHLY and CDR2 FYNNEI. This chain's CDR3 is CASSQGLTSGNTIYF. The DNA of the CDR3 is TGTGCCAGCAGTCAGGGCCTAACCTCTGGAAACACCATATATTTT.

V usage is TRBV6-1 and J usage is TRBJ1-2; possibly TRBD1 for D (6 bases). CDR1 is MNHNS and CDR2 is SASEGT in the germline V gene. The length of the CDR3 is 13 residues. V lost 3 bases, J lost 2 bases, and 7 bases lay in between. CDR3 sequence: CASSETGNYGYTF. The DNA of the CDR3 is TGTGCCAGCAGTGAGACAGGCAACTATGGCTACACCTTC.

The genes are TRBV29-1 and TRBJ2-7; the D gene is possibly TRBD2 (5 bases). The CDR3 sequence is 14 residues long. The V end lost 4 bases, the J end lost 5 bases, and 18 bases lay between the germline ends. Germline V gives CDR1 SQVTM, CDR2 ANQGSEA. This CDR3 reads CSVGASRTRHEQYF. The CDR3 DNA sequence: TGCAGCGTTGGAGCTAGCAGGACCCGCCACGAGCAGTACTTC.

V usage is TRBV27 and J usage is TRBJ2-7, with 10 nucleotides matching TRBD1. The germline V gene has CDR1 MNHEY and CDR2 SMNVEV (reference sequence). J gave up 3 bases and V 3 bases, and 5 bases lay outside the gene matches. The CDR3 has 15 amino acids. In DNA, the CDR3 is TGTGCCAGCAGTTTGTCGACAGGGGGCATCTACGAGCAGTACTTC. Translated: CASSLSTGGIYEQYF.

The chain uses TRBV18 and TRBJ1-1, with D maybe TRBD1 (6 bases). The germline CDR1 and CDR2 sequences are KGHSH and LQKENI. V was shortened by 6 bases and J by 5 bases, with 10 bases between the two germline ends. The CDR3 has 12 amino acids. CDR3 region: CASSGAWTEAFF. For the CDR3, the DNA is TGTGCCAGCTCGGGGGCCTGGACTGAAGCTTTCTTT.

This clone occurred once. The chain links TRBV19 to TRBJ2-5; D remains ambiguous. Per the germline V gene, CDR1 is LNHDA and CDR2 is SQIVND (reference sequence). CDR3 length equals 13 residues. Trimming took off 4 bases at V and 0 bases at J, with 6 bases between the two ends. The CDR3 DNA sequence: TGTGCCAGTAGTAAACGGGACCAAGAGACCCAGTACTTC. Translated, it gives CASSKRDQETQYF.

The chain uses TRBV10-2 and TRBJ1-3, with TRBD1 matching over 7 bases. CDR3 length: 16 amino acids. Looked up from germline, CDR1 is WSHSY and CDR2 is SAAADI. Trimming cost V 0 bases and J 0 bases; bases outside gene matches: 2. The CDR3 loop reads CASSESRDSSGNTIYF. CDR3 nucleotides: TGCGCCAGCAGTGAGTCTAGGGACAGCTCTGGAAACACCATATATTTT.

This clone was observed once. The chain couples TRBV2 to TRBJ2-1; no definite D call. Trimming cost V 7 bases and J 7 bases, with 11 bases left between them. CDR3 length: 12 residues. Germline CDR1 SNHLY, CDR2 FYNNEI. Written as DNA, the CDR3 is TGTGCCAGCACGAAGGAGAGGAATGAGCAGTTCTTC. Its translation is CASTKERNEQFF.

The chain employs TRBV6-5 and TRBJ1-2; possibly TRBD1 for D (5 bases). Germline lookup yields CDR1 MNHEY and CDR2 SVGAGI. The V gene lost 10 bases and the J gene lost 8 bases, with 20 bases spanning the gap. The CDR3 contains 13 residues. CDR3 loop: CATQYTTGDGYTF. The CDR3 DNA is TGTGCCACCCAGTATACTACGGGGGACGGCTACACCTTC.

The V and J genes are TRBV7-6 and TRBJ2-7, with 9 bases aligning to TRBD1. Looked up from germline, CDR1 is SGHVS and CDR2 is FNYEAQ. The CDR3 is 16 amino acids. V shed 5 bases, J shed 2 bases, and the junction held 10 bases outside the gene matches. The CDR3 is CASSGYPRQGAYEQYF. The CDR3 bases are TGTGCCAGCAGCGGTTACCCCCGACAGGGGGCCTACGAGCAGTACTTC.

This clone was picked up one time. The J gene is TRBJ1-1, the V gene TRBV25-1; 7 bases agree with TRBD1. Germline V gives CDR1 MGHDK, CDR2 SYGVNS. CDR3 size: 12 residues. V lost 6 bases to trimming and J lost 8 bases; unmatched junction nucleotides: 6. Here the CDR3 DNA reads TGTGCCAGCAGACAGGGGTTACTCGAAGCTTTCTTT. Amino acids: CASRQGLLEAFF.

This sequence joins TRBV6-6 and TRBJ2-2; 8 bases fit TRBD1. The germline V gene encodes CDR1 MNHNY and CDR2 SVGAGI (reference sequence). This CDR3 spans 15 amino acids. Unmatched junction bases numbered 4, after V lost 4 bases and J lost 3 bases. CDR3 DNA: TGTGCCAGCAGTTCCGACAGGGGACACACCGGGGAGCTGTTTTTT. This codes for CASSSDRGHTGELFF.

This clone was detected a few times. The V gene is TRBV20-1, the J gene TRBJ1-5; D possibly corresponds to TRBD1 (5 bases). This CDR3 contains 11 residues. From germline, CDR1 is DFQATT and CDR2 SNEGSKA (reference sequence). V was pared by 6 bases and J by 11 bases, with 14 bases between. The CDR3 nucleotides are TGCAGTGCGTCAGGGTTAACGTCCCAGCATTTT. It yields the protein CSASGLTSQHF.

J is TRBJ2-3 and V is TRBV28; a possible D gene is TRBD2 (5 bases). V lost 6 bases and J lost 2, with 18 bases in between. CDR3 length: 16 amino acids. CDR1 and CDR2 (germline): MDHEN, SYDVKM. In DNA, the CDR3 is TGTGCCAGCAGCCCACTTAGAAGCGGCCCCACAGATACGCAGTATTTT. Amino acids: CASSPLRSGPTDTQYF. Using reference TRBV28 and TRBJ2-3 for the parts outside the CDR3, the full variable domain is DVKVTQSSRYLVKRTGEKVFLECVQDMDHENMFWYRQDPGLGLRLIYFSYDVKMKEKGDIPEGYSVSREKKERFSLILESASTNQTSMYLCASSPLRSGPTDTQYFGPGTRLTVL.

This chain connects TRBV18 to TRBJ1-1; a weak D match, TRBD1 (6 bases). Germline V CDR1 and CDR2: KGHSH, LQKENI. CDR3 size: 17 residues. V shed 3 bases and J shed 4 bases, with 21 bases lying between them. CDR3 sequence (DNA): TGTGCCAGCTCACCTCAGAATTTACAGGGTGGGGGCACTGAAGCTTTCTTT. This encodes CASSPQNLQGGGTEAFF.

This chain links TRBV27 with TRBJ2-1; D possibly corresponds to TRBD1 (6 bases). The V gene lost 5 bases and the J gene lost 6 bases, with 11 bases spanning the gap. There are 13 residues in the CDR3. The V gene's germline CDR1 is MNHEY and CDR2 SMNVEV (reference sequence). In nucleotides, the CDR3 is TGTGCCAGCAGTCCCGGGACACCCAATGAGCAGTTCTTC. Translation: CASSPGTPNEQFF.

The chain carries TRBV9 and TRBJ2-1, with 7 positions matching TRBD2. The germline gives CDR1 SGDLS, CDR2 YYNGEE. The CDR3 covers 16 residues. J gave up 9 bases and V 0 bases, and 12 bases lay outside the gene matches. The DNA of the CDR3 is TGTGCCAGCAGCGTAGGTCTAGCGGCGGGATGGGGTGAGCAGTTCTTC. It specifies CASSVGLAAGWGEQFF.

The rearrangement joins TRBV14 to TRBJ1-1; unclear D gene. The length of the CDR3 is 16 residues. V lost 2 bases to trimming and J lost 6 bases, with 19 bases between them. Germline V gene sequence: CDR1 SGHDN, CDR2 FVKESK. CDR3 in amino acids: CASSQSSGYLISEAFF. The CDR3 nucleotides read TGTGCCAGCAGCCAATCCTCGGGTTACCTTATCTCTGAAGCTTTCTTT. The full variable domain, in which reference TRBV14 and TRBJ1-1 provide the parts outside the CDR3, is EAGVTQFPSHSVIEKGQTVTLRCDPISGHDNLYWYRRVMGKEIKFLLHFVKESKQDESGMPNNRFLAERTGGTYSTLKVQPAELEDSGVYFCASSQSSGYLISEAFFGQGTRLTVV.

V usage is TRBV19 and J usage is TRBJ2-2, with D perhaps TRBD1 (5 bases). Trimming pared 3 bases from V and 5 bases from J, leaving 19 bases between. The CDR3 totals 17 residues. Germline assignment: CDR1 LNHDA and CDR2 SQIVND (reference sequence). The CDR3 protein is CASSMGRGPKETGELFF. The CDR3 region has the DNA TGTGCCAGTAGTATGGGTAGGGGTCCCAAGGAGACCGGGGAGCTGTTTTTT.